The 32 T cell receptor beta chains below come from one sample, sequenced in a study of cytomegalovirus exposure and HLA in healthy donors. PCR was performed using 60 Vbeta and 13 Jbeta primers. Clones were sequenced by immunoSEQ multiplex PCR, and TCRdb holds only the in-frame ones, with some missing. The table has 90,000 to 140,000 clones, around 84% seen once. The sequencing input was PBMCs. These receptors were collected from a man aged 25 to 45 in good health and CMV-seronegative.

The gene calls are TRBV7-6 and TRBJ2-1; D uncertain. V dropped 5 bases and J dropped 7 bases, with 6 bases sitting between them. The germline gives CDR1 SGHVS, CDR2 FNYEAQ. The length of the CDR3 is 11 residues. The CDR3 here is CASSRENEQFF. The CDR3 coding sequence is TGTGCCAGCAGCCGTGAGAATGAGCAGTTCTTC.

The chain joins TRBV29-1 to TRBJ1-4, with unresolved D. Germline V gene sequence: CDR1 SQVTM, CDR2 ANQGSEA. This CDR3 is 14 amino acids long. Trimming cost V 2 bases and J 5 bases, with 12 bases left between them. The CDR3 nucleotides are TGCAGCGTTGAACTGGCAGGCCTCAATGAAAAACTGTTTTTT. It yields the protein CSVELAGLNEKLFF.

This chain uses TRBV6-6 with TRBJ1-5; 8 positions match TRBD1. After removal of 2 bases from V and 2 bases from J, the junction contained 2 bases not matched to a gene. CDR1 and CDR2 from the germline V gene are MNHNY and SVGAGI (reference sequence). There are 15 residues in the CDR3. Here the CDR3 DNA reads TGTGCCAGCAGTTACCAGACAGGGGGCAATCAGCCCCAGCATTTT. It codes for CASSYQTGGNQPQHF.

The gene calls are TRBV4-1 and TRBJ2-7; D gene unclear. Trimming pared 1 base from V and 4 bases from J, leaving 17 bases between. The CDR3 has 16 amino acids. Germline values: CDR1 MGHRA, CDR2 YSYEKL. DNA for the CDR3: TGCGCCAGCAGCCAAGCGGCACAGCCCCCCGTGTACGAGCAGTACTTC. It is translated as CASSQAAQPPVYEQYF.

Here the CDR3 reads CASSFRDTEAFF. For the CDR3, the DNA is TGTGCCAGTAGTTTTCGAGACACTGAAGCTTTCTTT. The rearrangement links TRBV19 to TRBJ1-1; D uncertain. CDR1 is LNHDA, CDR2 SQIVND, per germline (reference sequence). V lost 5 bases and J 3 bases, leaving 7 bases between the germline ends. The CDR3 totals 12 residues.

The table lists this clone with a few counts. This rearrangement joins TRBV7-2 to TRBJ2-5, with 7 bases matching TRBD2. Unmatched junction bases numbered 10, after V lost 3 bases and J lost 3 bases. The V gene's germline CDR1 is SGHTA and CDR2 FQGNSA. There are 16 residues in the CDR3. The CDR3, as DNA: TGTGCCAGCAGCTTCTCCCCGGGACTAACGGAAGAGACCCAGTACTTC. Translation: CASSFSPGLTEETQYF.

In DNA, the CDR3 is TGCGCCAGCAGCCGACCTGAAGGGGTTGGCGAAAAACTGTTTTTT. The encoded protein is CASSRPEGVGEKLFF. This chain uses TRBV4-3 with TRBJ1-4; tentative D call: TRBD1 (5 bases). The CDR3 runs 15 residues. Trimming left V 4 bases short and J 8 bases short, with 17 bases between. CDR1 is LGHNA, CDR2 YSLEER, per germline.

The V gene is TRBV28, the J gene TRBJ2-6; possible D gene TRBD1, 6 bases. This CDR3 has 15 residues. V lost 4 bases to trimming and J lost 1 base, with 8 bases between them. Germline V gene data show CDR1 as MDHEN and CDR2 as SYDVKM. The DNA for the CDR3 is TGTGCCAGCAGTTCAACAGGGTCTGGGGCCAACGTCCTGACTTTC. Translation: CASSSTGSGANVLTF.

The count of this clone is one. The chain carries TRBV5-4 and TRBJ2-3, with 8 bases identical to TRBD1. Germline CDR1 and CDR2: SGHNT and YYREEE (reference sequence). The CDR3 has 12 amino acids. V was clipped by 0 bases and J by 9 bases; unmatched bases: 0. The CDR3 DNA sequence: TGTGCCAGCAGCTTGGACAGGGGGACGCAGTATTTT. Its protein product is CASSLDRGTQYF.

This chain connects TRBV6-5 to TRBJ1-2; the match to TRBD1 covers 8 bases. J gave up 4 bases and V 0 bases, and 7 bases lay outside the gene matches. Per the germline V gene, CDR1 is MNHEY and CDR2 is SVGAGI. This CDR3 spans 16 amino acids. CDR3 sequence: CASSYSRAGGGYGYTF. CDR3 bases: TGTGCCAGCAGTTACTCGAGGGCAGGGGGCGGCTATGGCTACACCTTC.

The chain recombines TRBV29-1 with TRBJ2-7, with 7 positions matching TRBD2. Germline CDR1 SQVTM, CDR2 ANQGSEA. Trimming at V came to 4 bases and at J to 0 bases, leaving 6 bases not matched to a gene. This CDR3 has 14 residues. The CDR3 nucleotides read TGCAGCGTTGTTGGGTTAGCGGGCTCCTACGAGCAGTACTTC. Protein: CSVVGLAGSYEQYF.

The gene calls are TRBV7-9 and TRBJ2-1, with D possibly matching TRBD2 (6 bases). Germline CDR1 is SEHNR and CDR2 is FQNEAQ (reference sequence). V lost 7 bases and J 4 bases, leaving 17 bases between the germline ends. There are 15 residues in the CDR3. The DNA of the CDR3 is TGTGCCAGCATCCACGGGAGACGGGGATACAATGAGCAGTTCTTC. Protein sequence: CASIHGRRGYNEQFF.

Only one count was recorded for this clone. The chain has TRBV29-1 and TRBJ2-5, with D possibly matching TRBD1 (6 bases). Matching the DNA end better, TRBJ2-7 makes the J call doubtful. The CDR3 has 12 amino acids. Germline-derived CDR1 and CDR2 are SQVTM and ANQGSEA. CDR3 DNA: TGCAGCGTTGGCAGGGGAATCTACGAGCAGTACTTC. It yields the protein CSVGRGIYEQYF.

The chain combines TRBV2 with TRBJ2-5, with unresolved D. The CDR3 sequence is 16 residues long. V was trimmed by 8 bases and J by 4 bases, leaving 23 bases between them. Germline CDR1 SNHLY, CDR2 FYNNEI. The CDR3 bases are TGTGCCAGCCTCCTAAACTTAGCCCTTTTTCCAGAGACCCAGTACTTC. Its translation is CASLLNLALFPETQYF.

CDR3 residues: CASSSRGTEAFF. CDR3 nucleotide sequence: TGTGCCAGCAGCTCAAGGGGTACTGAAGCTTTCTTT. The chain has TRBV5-6 and TRBJ1-1, with a weak D call TRBD1 (5 bases). Trimming removed 3 bases at V and 5 bases at J, with 8 bases between. Looked up from germline, CDR1 is SGHDT and CDR2 is YYEEEE. There are 12 residues in the CDR3.

This clone was observed a handful of times. The genes are TRBV7-2 and TRBJ2-7, with D perhaps TRBD2 (5 bases). The CDR3 runs 12 residues. Germline V gene lookup returns CDR1 SGHTA and CDR2 FQGNSA. With 1 base removed from V and 6 bases from J, the gap between germline ends came to 7 bases. The CDR3 loop reads CASSLVEGEQYF. The CDR3 DNA reads as TGTGCCAGCAGCTTAGTTGAGGGCGAGCAGTACTTC.

This clone has more than one count but fewer than ten. The V and J genes are TRBV19 and TRBJ1-1; unclear D gene. The germline V gene has CDR1 LNHDA and CDR2 SQIVND (reference sequence). The CDR3 extends over 16 amino acids. V was pared by 7 bases and J by 0 bases, with 18 bases between. This CDR3 is CASIKAEPAMNTEAFF. Written as DNA, the CDR3 is TGTGCCAGTATCAAGGCGGAACCTGCCATGAACACTGAAGCTTTCTTT.

The chain uses TRBV7-9 and TRBJ1-2; no clear D gene. The V end was cut by 5 bases, the J end by 0 bases, with 13 bases between. Germline CDR1 reads SEHNR; CDR2 reads FQNEAQ (reference sequence). The CDR3 loop spans 15 amino acids. CDR3 bases: TGTGCCAGCAGCCGACGTGGGCAGACTAACTATGGCTACACCTTC. It specifies CASSRRGQTNYGYTF.

In nucleotides, the CDR3 is TGTGCCAGCAGCACAGACACAGATACGCAGTATTTT. Translation: CASSTDTDTQYF. V gene TRBV9 combines with J gene TRBJ2-3; D not resolved. The germline V gene has CDR1 SGDLS and CDR2 YYNGEE. Trimming shortened V by 4 bases and J by 2 bases, and 5 bases separated the two germline ends. The CDR3 runs to 12 residues.

This clone showed up just a few times. V is TRBV7-8 and J is TRBJ2-3; TRBD2 is a possible D gene (6 bases). The CDR3 consists of 15 residues. The V and J ends lost 0 bases and 4 bases respectively, with 11 bases between them. The germline gives CDR1 SGHVS, CDR2 FQNEAQ. The CDR3 DNA is TGTGCCAGCAGCTTAGCTTCGGGAGTCTCAGATACGCAGTATTTT. It codes for CASSLASGVSDTQYF.

The rearrangement links TRBV6-5 to TRBJ2-3; 10 positions agree with TRBD1. The length of the CDR3 is 15 residues. Germline CDR1 reads MNHEY; CDR2 reads SVGAGI. The V gene end was trimmed by 8 bases and the J gene end by 3 bases; junction bases not matched to a gene: 8. The CDR3 loop is CASHDRDRGTDTQYF. CDR3 sequence (DNA): TGTGCCAGCCACGACCGGGACAGGGGAACAGATACGCAGTATTTT.

The chain joins TRBV5-1 to TRBJ1-1, with unresolved D. The V gene lost 0 bases and the J gene lost 3 bases, with 6 bases spanning the gap. This CDR3 comprises 13 residues. The germline gives CDR1 SGHRS, CDR2 YFSETQ. As DNA, the CDR3 is TGCGCCAGCAGCTTGGCGGGATACACTGAAGCTTTCTTT. Translation: CASSLAGYTEAFF.

For the CDR3, the DNA is TGTGCCTGGAGTGATTCACTAGCGGGAGTAAATACGCAGTATTTT. Translation gives CAWSDSLAGVNTQYF. The chain has TRBV30 and TRBJ2-3, with 11 positions matching TRBD2. Trimming at V came to 1 base and at J to 7 bases, leaving 7 bases not matched to a gene. Germline V gives CDR1 GTSNPN, CDR2 SVGIG (reference sequence). The CDR3 covers 15 residues.

The chain employs TRBV4-1 and TRBJ2-1; the D gene is possibly TRBD2 (6 bases). CDR1 and CDR2 (germline): MGHRA, YSYEKL. The CDR3 consists of 14 residues. The ends were cut back, 1 base at V and 10 bases at J, with 14 bases in the middle. Here the CDR3 reads CASSQGSGVEEQFF. As DNA, the CDR3 is TGCGCCAGCAGCCAAGGATCGGGGGTTGAGGAGCAGTTCTTC.

The chain recombines TRBV12-5 with TRBJ1-5; TRBD1 aligns across 10 bases. The CDR3 extends over 17 amino acids. V shed 6 bases and J 0 bases; nucleotides not matched to a gene: 8. Germline V gives CDR1 LGHNT, CDR2 FRNRAP. The DNA of the CDR3 is TGTGCTAGTGGCCCCTCCGGGACAGGGGTTAGCAATCAGCCCCAGCATTTT. This gives the protein CASGPSGTGVSNQPQHF.

The gene calls are TRBV7-9 and TRBJ1-3; 10 positions agree with TRBD1. CDR3 length: 14 residues. In germline, CDR1 is SEHNR, CDR2 FQNEAQ (reference sequence). With V trimmed by 3 bases and J by 8 bases, 4 bases remained unmatched. CDR3 region: CASSFRDRGHTIYF. CDR3 sequence (DNA): TGTGCCAGCAGCTTCCGGGACAGGGGCCACACCATATATTTT.

This clone was counted only a few times. This chain links TRBV7-9 with TRBJ1-2, with 7 bases that match TRBD1. Germline V gene sequence: CDR1 SEHNR, CDR2 FQNEAQ (reference sequence). Trimming cost V 6 bases and J 4 bases; bases outside gene matches: 5. The length of the CDR3 is 13 residues. Here the CDR3 reads CASSRRGPYGYTF. The CDR3 bases are TGTGCCAGCAGTAGAAGGGGGCCCTATGGCTACACCTTC.

V is TRBV28 and J is TRBJ2-7; D may be TRBD1 (6 bases). V dropped 6 bases and J dropped 5 bases, with 11 bases sitting between them. The CDR3 runs to 12 residues. Germline V gives CDR1 MDHEN, CDR2 SYDVKM. CDR3 DNA sequence: TGTGCCAGCAGATCTACAGGGAACGAGCAGTACTTC. Translating gives CASRSTGNEQYF.

The rearrangement links TRBV10-3 to TRBJ2-7; a possible D gene is TRBD1 (6 bases). Trimming removed 7 bases at V and 0 bases at J, with 13 bases between. The CDR3 runs 14 residues. In germline, CDR1 is ENHRY, CDR2 SYGVKD. This chain's CDR3 is CAIKRTESSYEQYF. The CDR3 coding sequence is TGTGCCATCAAACGGACAGAGAGCTCCTACGAGCAGTACTTC.

Notes on this clone: The same CDR3 arises from other DNA sequences in this sample as well. This chain connects TRBV30 to TRBJ1-1; 8 positions match TRBD1. Per germline, CDR1 GTSNPN and CDR2 SVGIG (reference sequence). The ends lost 5 bases at V and 0 bases at J; junction bases unmatched: 2. This CDR3 contains 13 residues. The CDR3 DNA reads TGTGCCTGGGGACAGGGAGTGAACACTGAAGCTTTCTTT. It encodes CAWGQGVNTEAFF.

The chain combines TRBV5-1 with TRBJ1-1; D call uncertain. Germline V lookup: CDR1 SGHRS, CDR2 YFSETQ. This CDR3 has 15 amino acids. Trimming left V 0 bases short and J 0 bases short, with 9 bases between. The CDR3: CASSLEVGMNTEAFF. The CDR3 DNA follows: TGCGCCAGCAGCTTGGAGGTCGGGATGAACACTGAAGCTTTCTTT.

This chain joins TRBV28 and TRBJ1-2, with unresolved D. Trimming took 5 bases from V and 4 from J, leaving 14 bases between them. CDR1 MDHEN and CDR2 SYDVKM come from the germline V gene. CDR3 size: 14 residues. CDR3 in DNA: TGTGCCAGCAGTCCCCTAGATGGAACCTATGGCTACACCTTC. The encoded protein is CASSPLDGTYGYTF.